This T cell receptor beta chain was profiled in a study of T cell repertoires in cytomegalovirus infection. On the study more broadly: A matching HLA type, together with CMV infection, was signaled by public TCR beta signatures. The study, taken as a whole, reports: Dominating the ex vivo response were HLA-C-restricted CMV-specific TCR beta clonotypes.

With respect to this clonotype: Its antigen is unknown.

In TCRdb, the reads were re-called with MiXCR into one record per CDR3 protein. The table includes under 850,000 distinct CDR3 sequences, around 31% detected once. The CDR3 covers 17 residues. Trimming cost V 4 bases and J 2 bases, with 20 bases left between them. Germline CDR1 is SGHNT and CDR2 is YYREEE (reference sequence). Material: cultured PBMCs, obtained from culture after CMV antigen stimulation. The V gene is TRBV5-4, the J gene TRBJ2-3; D call uncertain. The source of this sequence is a human donor in good health (CMV status not recorded). Some clones in this sample may be carry-over from other donors' samples. The CDR3, as DNA: TGTGCCAGCAGCCATCAGTCGAGCATGTCAATCACAGATACGCAGTATTTT. It codes for CASSHQSSMSITDTQYF.